These T cell receptor beta chains were read from a single sample in a study of CD8 T cells in Susac syndrome. One entry per CDR3 protein, called by TCRdb with MiXCR from the immunoSEQ multiplex PCR reads. The repertoire has about 64,000 distinct CDR3 sequences, around 96% of them found once; the top ten carry 0.55% to 0.7%. The sequenced sample was CD8+ T cells from PBMCs. The receptors originated from a human donor with multiple sclerosis. CDR3s include the opening cysteine and the closing phenylalanine or tryptophan. The order of the fields is clone size, D gene, J gene, V gene, CDR3 DNA, CDR3 protein. The D gene is left open where the match is weak. Clone size is shown for a subset of rows, as once, few, many or a class of expanded clone.

- | TRBD1 | TRBJ2-1 | TRBV7-9 | TGTGCCAGCAGCTTGGTTTGGGACAGATACAATGAGCAGTTCTTC | CASSLVWDRYNEQFF
- | - | TRBJ2-5 | TRBV5-1 | TGCGCCAGCAGCTTGGATCCAACTCAAGAGACCCAGTACTTC | CASSLDPTQETQYF
once | - | TRBJ2-4 | TRBV28 | TGTGCCAGCAGTTTGGAGGACATTCAGTACTTC | CASSLEDIQYF
- | TRBD1 | TRBJ2-4 | TRBV5-1 | TGCGCCAGCAGCTTCCTACAGGGGTTTGGTTCGTGGGAAAACATTCAGTACTTC | CASSFLQGFGSWENIQYF
- | - | TRBJ2-2 | TRBV9 | TGTGCCAGCAGCTCCGACAGGCCTCAAGGGAACACCGGGGAGCTGTTTTTT | CASSSDRPQGNTGELFF
- | - | TRBJ1-5 | TRBV24-1 | TGTGCCACCAGTGGCGGGAATCAGCCCCAGCATTTT | CATSGGNQPQHF
- | - | TRBJ2-1 | TRBV29-1 | TGCAGCGTTGACGGATCTGGGCGGGGAAATCCCAATGAGCAGTTCTTC | CSVDGSGRGNPNEQFF
- | - | TRBJ2-7 | TRBV27 | TGTGCCAGCAGTGAGGGGCACGAGCAGTACTTC | CASSEGHEQYF
- | - | TRBJ2-7 | TRBV20-1 | TGCAGTGCTCGACAGTACTCTGGCTTGGCCTCCTACGAGCAGTACTTC | CSARQYSGLASYEQYF
- | TRBD1 | TRBJ2-7 | TRBV5-6 | TGTGCCAGCAGACAAGGGACAGGGGAATCCTACGAGCAGTACTTC | CASRQGTGESYEQYF
once | - | TRBJ2-7 | TRBV30 | TGTGCCTGGAGTGTCCATCCGGACAGCTCCTACGAGCAGTACTTC | CAWSVHPDSSYEQYF
once | - | TRBJ1-1 | TRBV29-1 | TGCAGCGTTGTGCGGCGGGAAGCTTTCTTT | CSVVRREAFF
- | - | TRBJ2-7 | TRBV5-1 | TGCGCCAGCAGCTTGGATGGGACGGATTTCTACGAGCAGTACTTC | CASSLDGTDFYEQYF
- | TRBD2 | TRBJ2-1 | TRBV4-3 | TGCGCCAGCAGCCCCGGGACTAGCTGGAATGAGCAGTTCTTC | CASSPGTSWNEQFF
- | - | TRBJ1-1 | TRBV30 | TGTGCCTGGAGTGCCCCAGGGAGCACTGAAGCTTTCTTT | CAWSAPGSTEAFF
- | TRBD1 | TRBJ1-1 | TRBV27 | TGTGCCAGCAGTTCGGGACAGGGGGATCGGAGGACTGAAGCTTTCTTT | CASSSGQGDRRTEAFF
once | TRBD2 | TRBJ2-1 | TRBV3-1 | TGTGCCAGCAGCGTTTGGGTGTTTAGCGGGAACCGCTCAAACAATGAGCAGTTCTTC | CASSVWVFSGNRSNNEQFF
once | - | TRBJ2-7 | TRBV5-1 | TGCGCCAGCAGCTGGAGCTCGGGGGCCGGGGAGCAGTACTTC | CASSWSSGAGEQYF
- | - | TRBJ1-1 | TRBV11-1 | TGTGCCAGCAGCTTAACTAGGTCTGACGGAGGTGAAGCTTTCTTT | CASSLTRSDGGEAFF
once | - | TRBJ2-7 | TRBV4-3 | TGCGCCAGCAGCCAAGATCGGGGGATACAGGGTGTCGAGCAGTACTTC | CASSQDRGIQGVEQYF
- | - | TRBJ2-7 | TRBV29-1 | TGCAGCGTTGGGCGGAATTACGAGCAGTACTTC | CSVGRNYEQYF
- | - | TRBJ1-1 | TRBV30 | TGTGCCTGGAACTCTCAACCTAACACTGAAGCTTTCTTT | CAWNSQPNTEAFF
- | - | TRBJ1-6 | TRBV20-1 | TGCAGTGCTAGAGATCTCGGGGGGAATTCACCCCTCCACTTT | CSARDLGGNSPLHF
- | TRBD1 | TRBJ1-2 | TRBV6-1 | TGTGCCAGCAGTACGCCCGGGACAGCCACCGGAGAATATGGCTACACCTTC | CASSTPGTATGEYGYTF
- | - | TRBJ2-1 | TRBV20-1 | TGCAGTGCTAGAGGCACATCGGAACGGGCAAGCAGTTCTTCCTACAATGAGCAGTTCTTC | CSARGTSERASSSSYNEQFF
once | - | TRBJ1-2 | TRBV28 | TGTGCCAGCAGTTTTCTAGAATTCGGATATGGCTACACCTTC | CASSFLEFGYGYTF
once | TRBD1 | TRBJ2-1 | TRBV29-1 | TGCAGCGGGACAGGGGCCAGCTCCTACAATGAGCAGTTCTTC | CSGTGASSYNEQFF
- | - | TRBJ2-1 | TRBV6-5 | TGTGCCAGCAGTTACTCGACAGGCGGAACGAACAATGAGCAGTTCTTC | CASSYSTGGTNNEQFF
- | - | TRBJ1-2 | TRBV4-1 | TGCGCCAGCAGCCCCCCCTCGGAGGGGTACTATGGCTACACCTTC | CASSPPSEGYYGYTF
- | - | TRBJ2-3 | TRBV7-9 | TGTGCCAGCAGCCCACCCCAAGCGGGACACCTCACAGATACGCAGTATTTT | CASSPPQAGHLTDTQYF
- | TRBD1 | TRBJ2-1 | TRBV9 | TGTGCCAGCAGCGCGGACAGGGTGAGCGATGAGCAGTTCTTC | CASSADRVSDEQFF
- | TRBD2 | TRBJ2-7 | TRBV12-3/TRBV12-4 | TGTGCCAGCAGCTTTGCGGGGGAAGCCTACGAGCAGTACTTC | CASSFAGEAYEQYF
- | - | TRBJ2-7 | TRBV7-9 | TGTGCCAGCAGCTTAGTTACCGGGGGGCCGCGCTACGAGCAGTACTTC | CASSLVTGGPRYEQYF
- | - | TRBJ2-2 | TRBV4-3 | TGCGCCAGCAGCCAAGATCTTGGCCGAGGGACCGGGGAGCTGTTTTTT | CASSQDLGRGTGELFF
- | TRBD2 | TRBJ2-1 | TRBV27 | TGTGCCAGCAGTTTATCACCTAGCGGGGGGCTCTCCTACAATGAGCAGTTCTTC | CASSLSPSGGLSYNEQFF
- | TRBD2 | TRBJ2-7 | TRBV13 | TGTGCCAGCAGCTCACGACTAGCGGGACGCGGCGAGCAGTACTTC | CASSSRLAGRGEQYF
- | - | TRBJ2-1 | TRBV24-1 | TGTGCCACCAGTGATTTGGGGGAAGAGCAGTTCTTC | CATSDLGEEQFF
- | TRBD1 | TRBJ2-2 | TRBV27 | TGTGCCAGCAGTCCATGGACAGGGCTGGGCACCGGGGAGCTGTTTTTT | CASSPWTGLGTGELFF
- | - | TRBJ1-5 | TRBV24-1 | TGTGCCACCAGAGCGGGAGTAAATCAGCCCCAGCATTTT | CATRAGVNQPQHF
- | TRBD1 | TRBJ2-3 | TRBV6-5 | TGTGCCAGCAGTTACGAGGACAGGGCGGTGGATACGCAGTATTTT | CASSYEDRAVDTQYF
- | - | TRBJ1-2 | TRBV12-3/TRBV12-4 | TGTGCCAGCAGTTCCCCAGGGGCGGACTATGGCTACACCTTC | CASSSPGADYGYTF
- | TRBD2 | TRBJ2-7 | TRBV20-1 | TGCAGTGCTAGAGATCTGACGGGAGGGTACGACGAGCAGTACTTC | CSARDLTGGYDEQYF
- | - | TRBJ2-5 | TRBV4-3 | TGCGCCAGCAGCCAAGACTGGGGAGAGACCCAGTACTTC | CASSQDWGETQYF
- | - | TRBJ2-3 | TRBV3-1 | TGTGCCAGCAGCCGCCTAGGGGCAGATACGCAGTATTTT | CASSRLGADTQYF
few | - | TRBJ2-2 | TRBV6-5 | TGTGCCAGCAGTTGGGGGGACGGTAACACCGGGGAGCTGTTTTTT | CASSWGDGNTGELFF
- | - | TRBJ2-7 | TRBV3-1 | TGTGCCAGCAGCCAAGCCGCGGGCTCCTACGAGCAGTACTTC | CASSQAAGSYEQYF
- | - | TRBJ2-3 | TRBV5-4 | TGTGCCAGCAGCTCCTGGACAGTCGGCACAGATACGCAGTATTTT | CASSSWTVGTDTQYF